This passage covers 31 T cell receptor beta chains from one sample sequenced in a study of T cell repertoires in cytomegalovirus infection. MiXCR, applied by TCRdb to the reads, yields one record per CDR3 protein. The sample includes around 450,000 distinct CDR3 sequences, approximately 31% seen only once; the top ten take around 13%. The sequencing input was PBMCs. The source of these receptors is a human donor in good health (CMV status not recorded). Some clones in this sample may be carry-over from other donors' samples.

The chain combines TRBV12-3 or TRBV12-4 with TRBJ2-5, with TRBD2 identical over 7 bases. The ends lost 5 bases at V and 2 bases at J; junction bases unmatched: 8. The CDR3 has 15 amino acids. The CDR3 DNA reads TGTGCCAGCAGTCATGAATGGACTAGTCAAGAGACCCAGTACTTC. Residues: CASSHEWTSQETQYF.

This clonotype was observed a handful of times. V usage is TRBV11-2 and J usage is TRBJ2-3; no clear D. This CDR3 contains 16 residues. V was pared by 8 bases and J by 3 bases, with 21 bases between. CDR1 and CDR2 from the germline V gene are SGHAT and FQNNGV. CDR3 in amino acids: CASQALGILPTDTQYF. CDR3 coding DNA: TGTGCCAGCCAAGCGCTCGGAATTTTACCGACAGATACGCAGTATTTT.

The CDR3 region has the DNA TGTGCCAGCAGCCAAAGGACCCGCCGCACCGGGGAGCTGTTTTTT. Translating gives CASSQRTRRTGELFF. The chain uses TRBV14 and TRBJ2-2; no reliable D call. Per germline, CDR1 SGHDN and CDR2 FVKESK. Trimming removed 2 bases at V and 4 bases at J, with 11 bases between. This CDR3 is built from 15 residues.

About this clonotype: The junction and the germline gene differ at one end; a read error may be behind it. The genes are TRBV12-3 or TRBV12-4 and TRBJ2-2; maybe TRBD2 (6 bases). The length of the CDR3 is 14 residues. CDR3 in amino acids: CASRPGADTGELLF. In DNA form, the CDR3 reads TGTGCCAGCAGGCCGGGAGCGGACACCGGGGAGCTGTTGTTT.

This chain joins TRBV5-1 and TRBJ2-5, with TRBD1 matching over 12 bases. The length of the CDR3 is 16 residues. Germline CDR1 SGHRS, CDR2 YFSETQ. The junction had 6 bases not matched to a gene; V was cut back by 2 bases and J by 4 bases. CDR3 in DNA: TGCGCCAGCAGCTTAGGGACAGGGGGCGCCTCAGAGACCCAGTACTTC. Residues: CASSLGTGGASETQYF.

A few counts support this clonotype. The chain employs TRBV12-5 and TRBJ2-5; D gene uncertain. V dropped 1 base and J dropped 3 bases, with 0 bases sitting between them. The germline V gene encodes CDR1 LGHNT and CDR2 FRNRAP. CDR3 length: 11 amino acids. The CDR3 sequence: CASGLEETQYF. CDR3 bases: TGTGCTAGTGGTTTGGAAGAGACCCAGTACTTC.

The genes are TRBV5-4 and TRBJ2-3; 9 bases line up with TRBD2. Germline lookup yields CDR1 SGHNT and CDR2 YYREEE (reference sequence). Trimming removed 4 bases from V and 6 bases from J; junction bases left unmatched: 12. This CDR3 is 16 amino acids long. CDR3 in DNA: TGTGCCAGCAGCCAGTTGGGCGGGGGGGCGATTGATACGCAGTATTTT. Translation gives CASSQLGGGAIDTQYF.

The table lists this clonotype with many counts. V gene TRBV12-3 or TRBV12-4 combines with J gene TRBJ1-2, with a tentative D call TRBD1 (6 bases). This CDR3 has 14 residues. V lost 6 bases and J 7 bases, leaving 18 bases between the germline ends. CDR3 protein: CASRDSGTRSGYTF. CDR3 nucleotides: TGTGCCAGCAGGGATTCCGGGACAAGATCTGGCTACACCTTC.

The chain combines TRBV28 with TRBJ1-5, with 7 bases identical to TRBD1. J lost 1 base, V lost 1 base, and 7 bases had no gene match. This CDR3 is built from 17 residues. Germline-derived CDR1 and CDR2 are MDHEN and SYDVKM. The chain's CDR3 is CASSLYLTGKSNQPQHF. CDR3 nucleotides: TGTGCCAGCAGTTTATACCTGACAGGGAAAAGCAATCAGCCCCAGCATTTT.

A few counts support this clonotype. The genes are TRBV28 and TRBJ2-2; 11 bases agree with TRBD2. The CDR3 consists of 17 residues. Germline V gene lookup returns CDR1 MDHEN and CDR2 SYDVKM. V lost 3 bases to trimming and J lost 4 bases; unmatched junction nucleotides: 7. The CDR3 bases are TGTGCCAGCAGTTTTTGGTCTAGCGGGGGGATCACCGGGGAGCTGTTTTTT. This encodes CASSFWSSGGITGELFF.

Ten or more counts support this clonotype. The chain links TRBV12-3 or TRBV12-4 to TRBJ1-2, with 9 positions matching TRBD1. Trimming took 6 bases from V and 4 from J; bases not matched to a gene: 12. This CDR3 spans 16 amino acids. CDR3 loop: CASSPAGTGSVYGYTF. CDR3 in DNA: TGTGCCAGCAGCCCAGCTGGGACAGGGTCCGTCTATGGCTACACCTTC.

V gene TRBV12-3 or TRBV12-4 combines with J gene TRBJ2-1; 9 bases fit TRBD2. CDR3 length: 18 amino acids. Unmatched junction bases numbered 13, after V lost 3 bases and J lost 4 bases. CDR3 sequence: CASSFTLPGTSRYNEQFF. CDR3 in DNA: TGTGCCAGCAGTTTCACGCTCCCCGGGACTAGCAGGTACAATGAGCAGTTCTTC.

This clonotype appeared a few times. The chain recombines TRBV19 with TRBJ1-5; tentatively, D is TRBD1 (6 bases). Germline assignment: CDR1 LNHDA and CDR2 SQIVND (reference sequence). With 7 bases removed from V and 2 bases from J, the gap between germline ends came to 18 bases. The CDR3 is made up of 16 amino acids. The CDR3 nucleotides read TGTGCCAGTACTTCGACCAGGGGTATTCGCAATCAGCCCCAGCATTTT. It yields the protein CASTSTRGIRNQPQHF.

This clonotype appeared a few times. The CDR3 coding sequence is TGTGCCAGCAGTGCCACAGGGGTGAGTGGCTACACCTTC. Its protein is CASSATGVSGYTF. This sequence joins TRBV27 and TRBJ1-2, with 7 bases fitting TRBD1. The CDR3 totals 13 residues. The germline V gene has CDR1 MNHEY and CDR2 SMNVEV (reference sequence). With 5 bases clipped from V and 7 bases from J, the junction kept 7 bases outside the gene matches.

This clonotype occurred a few times. The genes are TRBV14 and TRBJ2-1; D is tentatively TRBD1 or TRBD2 (7 bases each). The V and J ends lost 1 base and 2 bases respectively, with 12 bases between them. Germline loops: CDR1 SGHDN, CDR2 FVKESK. This CDR3 spans 16 amino acids. CDR3 DNA sequence: TGTGCCAGCAGCCAAGCAGGGGGGGCAACCTACAATGAGCAGTTCTTC. It encodes CASSQAGGATYNEQFF.

This clonotype was picked up a small number of times. The chain links TRBV4-1 to TRBJ1-4; D is possibly TRBD1 (6 bases). The germline V gene encodes CDR1 MGHRA and CDR2 YSYEKL. The CDR3 is 15 residues long. Trimming took 0 bases from V and 8 from J, leaving 13 bases between them. This CDR3 reads CASSQDRGSLEKLFF. CDR3 bases: TGCGCCAGCAGCCAAGACAGGGGAAGTTTGGAAAAACTGTTTTTT.

At least ten counts were recorded for this clonotype. J is TRBJ2-3 and V is TRBV12-3 or TRBV12-4; no clear D gene. This CDR3 spans 11 amino acids. V shed 6 bases and J shed 1 base, with 2 bases lying between them. The CDR3 loop is CASSRTDTQYF. The CDR3, as DNA: TGTGCCAGCAGCCGCACAGATACGCAGTATTTT.

In this sample, this clonotype turned up many times. The V gene is TRBV7-6, the J gene TRBJ1-1; the D gene is possibly TRBD1 (6 bases). Trimming shortened V by 1 base and J by 0 bases, and 12 bases separated the two germline ends. CDR3 length: 16 amino acids. Germline CDR1 SGHVS, CDR2 FNYEAQ. CDR3 nucleotides: TGTGCCAGCAGCTTAGAGGCAGGGGTACTGAACACTGAAGCTTTCTTT. Translation gives CASSLEAGVLNTEAFF.

Of note for this clonotype: The conserved final phenylalanine or tryptophan is absent from the CDR3, which likely points to a read error. The CDR3 protein is CASSTPWAGGLHGYTL. CDR3 sequence (DNA): TGTGCCAGCAGTACCCCCTGGGCAGGAGGTTTGCATGGCTACACCTTA. The V call is TRBV12-3 or TRBV12-4, the J call TRBJ1-2, with D hard to call. V was pared by 5 bases and J by 6 bases, with 22 bases between. This CDR3 has 16 amino acids.

The sample holds a few counts of this clonotype. The chain combines TRBV2 with TRBJ1-2; 9 nucleotides match TRBD1. This CDR3 spans 19 amino acids. Trimming at V came to 2 bases and at J to 4 bases, leaving 17 bases not matched to a gene. Germline V gene data show CDR1 as SNHLY and CDR2 as FYNNEI. The CDR3 reads CASSEPIERYGTGSYGYTF. CDR3 bases: TGTGCCAGCAGTGAACCGATCGAGCGATACGGGACAGGGAGCTATGGCTACACCTTC.

The V and J genes are TRBV19 and TRBJ2-1; D ambiguous. CDR3 size: 13 residues. The germline CDR1 and CDR2 sequences are LNHDA and SQIVND (reference sequence). Trimming left V 5 bases short and J 7 bases short, with 12 bases between. The CDR3 DNA is TGTGCCAGTAGTCTTAGCTCCGAAAATGAGCAGTTCTTC. This codes for CASSLSSENEQFF. Filled out from reference TRBV19 and TRBJ2-1, the complete variable domain reads DGGITQSPKYLFRKEGQNVTLSCEQNLNHDAMYWYRQDPGQGLRLIYYSQIVNDFQKGDIAEGYSVSREKKESFPLTVTSAQKNPTAFYLCASSLSSENEQFFGPGTRLTVL.

This clonotype has ten or more counts. The chain links TRBV7-2 to TRBJ2-3, with D tentatively TRBD1 or TRBD2 (6 bases each). The V end lost 1 base, the J end lost 4 bases, and 12 bases lay between the germline ends. Per the germline V gene, CDR1 is SGHTA and CDR2 is FQGNSA. The CDR3 runs 15 residues. CDR3 amino acids: CASSLDGGPADTQYF. For the CDR3, the DNA is TGTGCCAGCAGCTTAGATGGGGGGCCGGCAGATACGCAGTATTTT.

This sequence joins TRBV3-1 and TRBJ2-5; 7 bases agree with TRBD2. The CDR3 contains 15 residues. After removal of 1 base from V and 2 bases from J, the junction contained 4 bases not matched to a gene. Germline V CDR1 and CDR2: LGHDT, YNNKEL (reference sequence). The CDR3 bases are TGTGCCAGCAGCCAAGCCCCTAGCGGACAAGAGACCCAGTACTTC. Encoded protein: CASSQAPSGQETQYF.

The sample holds many counts of this clonotype. One end of the junction fails to match germline, which may point to a read error. The chain has TRBV7-7 and TRBJ2-2, with 7 nucleotides matching TRBD1. There are 14 residues in the CDR3. The V gene's germline CDR1 is SSHAT and CDR2 FNYEAQ (reference sequence). CDR3 amino acids: CASSEGTVTGELFF. The CDR3 DNA reads as TGTGCTAGCAGTGAAGGGACAGTCACCGGGGAGCTGTTTTTT.

This chain joins TRBV15 and TRBJ1-5, with 7 bases lining up with TRBD1. CDR3 length equals 15 residues. V shed 0 bases and J 4 bases; nucleotides not matched to a gene: 3. Germline V lookup: CDR1 LNHNV, CDR2 YYDKDF (reference sequence). In DNA form, the CDR3 reads TGTGCCACCAGCAGAGATGGACAGGCTAATCAGCCCCAGCATTTT. This gives the protein CATSRDGQANQPQHF.

About this clonotype itself: A much more abundant neighbour one base away suggests this may be a read error. The CDR3 carries no conserved terminal phenylalanine or tryptophan, so it likely arises from a read error. The V call is TRBV10-3, the J call TRBJ1-2, with TRBD1 identical over 7 bases. This CDR3 contains 14 residues. V shed 5 bases, J shed 0 bases, and the junction held 3 bases outside the gene matches. CDR1 is ENHRY and CDR2 is SYGVKD in the germline V gene. The CDR3 spells CAISRDSTNYGYTL. The CDR3 nucleotides are TGTGCCATCAGTCGGGACAGCACTAACTATGGCTACACCTTA.

In this sample, this clonotype turned up once. The germline gene is not matched at one end of the junction; a read error may be the cause. V and J are TRBV4-2 and TRBJ1-1; no reliable D call. This CDR3 is 14 amino acids long. The germline V gene has CDR1 LGHNA and CDR2 YNFKEQ. The CDR3 DNA follows: TGTTCCAGCAGCCAAGATGGGTACGGTACTGGGGCTTTCTTT. Amino acid sequence: CSSSQDGYGTGAFF.

At least ten counts were recorded for this clonotype. The chain carries TRBV7-2 and TRBJ2-1; TRBD2 aligns across 10 bases. The CDR3 sequence is 16 residues long. V gave up 4 bases and J gave up 2 bases; unmatched junction bases: 5. Germline V gene sequence: CDR1 SGHTA, CDR2 FQGNSA. CDR3 coding DNA: TGTGCCAGCAGCTCAAGGGGACTAGCGACCTACAATGAGCAGTTCTTC. Its protein is CASSSRGLATYNEQFF.

The sample holds a few counts of this clonotype. V usage is TRBV15 and J usage is TRBJ1-4, with 8 nucleotides matching TRBD1. V lost 2 bases, J lost 5 bases, and 7 bases stayed unmatched. The CDR3 contains 16 residues. The germline V gene encodes CDR1 LNHNV and CDR2 YYDKDF (reference sequence). The CDR3 coding sequence is TGTGCCACCAGCAGAACCCGGACAGGGTGGAATGAAAAACTGTTTTTT. This codes for CATSRTRTGWNEKLFF.

Here the CDR3 reads CASSWGQAGNEQFF. The DNA for the CDR3 is TGTGCCAGCAGTTGGGGACAGGCGGGTAATGAGCAGTTCTTC. V and J are TRBV6-6 and TRBJ2-1; 8 positions match TRBD1. Per germline, CDR1 MNHNY and CDR2 SVGAGI (reference sequence). The V and J ends lost 4 bases and 7 bases, in that order; junction bases with no gene match: 6. This CDR3 spans 14 amino acids.

V and J are TRBV7-7 and TRBJ2-4; 9 bases align to TRBD1. Germline V lookup: CDR1 SSHAT, CDR2 FNYEAQ (reference sequence). The V gene end was trimmed by 5 bases and the J gene end by 8 bases; junction bases not matched to a gene: 13. This CDR3 region has 16 residues. CDR3 in amino acids: CASSPGLPGQGHIQYF. CDR3 DNA sequence: TGTGCCAGCAGCCCCGGGCTACCGGGACAGGGACACATTCAGTACTTC.